Sequencing of this T cell receptor beta chain was carried out in a study of shared clonotypes between healthy human individuals. Evenly divided among several immunoSEQ plates was the genomic DNA of each subset. Authors' processing steps: With immunoSEQ giving junction-only sequences and no quality scores, filtering differed. Only in-frame clones appear in the TCRdb table, and some are missing; sequencing was by immunoSEQ multiplex PCR. Clone size and V and J calls were adopted from that table, with D and trimming inferred from the DNA. This sample carries roughly 500,000 clones, around 79% of them seen once, and the ten largest clones take over 10%. The donors were adults (healthy and HIV-negative) with no recent acute infections or vaccinations. This CDR3 comprises 15 residues. The V segment lost 1 base and the J segment 5 bases; nucleotides outside the gene matches: 7. The germline gives CDR1 SGHKS, CDR2 YYEKEE (reference sequence).

As for this clone: Its antigen is still unknown.

Study results and limitations: Tissues were not sampled, only blood, and their repertoires likely differ.

The sequenced sample was PBMCs. The clonotype comes from a woman aged 35 to 49 in good health. Some clones in this sample may be carry-over from other donors' samples. This chain uses TRBV5-5 with TRBJ2-7; 9 nucleotides line up with TRBD1. The CDR3 sequence is CASSLTDRGIDEQYF. The DNA for the CDR3 is TGTGCCAGCAGCTTGACGGACAGGGGTATCGACGAGCAGTACTTC. The complete variable domain, with remaining parts taken from reference TRBV5-5 and TRBJ2-7, reads DAGVTQSPTHLIKTRGQQVTLRCSPISGHKSVSWYQQVLGQGPQFIFQYYEKEERGRGNFPDRFSARQFPNYSSELNVNALLLGDSALYLCASSLTDRGIDEQYFGPGTRLTVT.